Presented here are 25 T cell receptor beta chains from one specimen sequenced in a study of shared clonotypes between healthy human individuals. Profiled with immunoSEQ multiplex PCR; TCRdb holds only in-frame clones, not every one. The sample comprises 450,000 to 500,000 clones, approximately 84% of which are singletons, and about an eighth rests with the top ten. Sequencing used PBMCs. These receptors were collected from a woman in her thirties or forties in good health. Some clones in this sample may be carry-over from other donors' samples.

The genes are TRBV2 and TRBJ2-2; no firm D call. The V end was cut by 6 bases, the J end by 10 bases, with 15 bases between. The CDR3 extends over 13 amino acids. Per the germline V gene, CDR1 is SNHLY and CDR2 is FYNNEI. The CDR3 coding sequence is TGTGCCAGCAGAAACCCACCAAAGGAGGAGCTGTTTTTT. Translation: CASRNPPKEELFF. The full variable domain, with the rest looked up from reference TRBV2 and TRBJ2-2, is EPEVTQTPSHQVTQMGQEVILRCVPISNHLYFYWYRQILGQKVEFLVSFYNNEISEKSEIFDDQFSVERPDGSNFTLKIRSTKLEDSAMYFCASRNPPKEELFFGEGSRLTVL.

Notes on this clone: A read error likely explains this, since a far larger clone differs by one base. The sample has other DNA sequences that encode this CDR3 too. The rearrangement links TRBV30 to TRBJ1-1, with TRBD1 as a possible D gene (6 bases). The CDR3 has 15 amino acids. Germline assignment: CDR1 GTSNPN and CDR2 SVGIG (reference sequence). The CDR3 DNA sequence: TGTGCTTGGAGCCTTGGACAGAAAAAGAACACTGAAGCTTTCTTT. This encodes CAWSLGQKKNTEAFF.

This clone has just a few counts. The chain has TRBV28 and TRBJ2-4; D is perhaps TRBD2 (5 bases). The germline V gene has CDR1 MDHEN and CDR2 SYDVKM. The ends were cut back, 4 bases at V and 7 bases at J, with 11 bases in the middle. The CDR3 spans 13 residues. CDR3 nucleotides: TGTGCCAGCAGTTACCCGAGGGAGAACATTCAGTACTTC. Its translation: CASSYPRENIQYF.

This clone was found a few times. The sample holds other DNA sequences that translate to the same CDR3. The rearrangement links TRBV5-1 to TRBJ2-5; 11 bases align to TRBD1. The end of the DNA aligns better with TRBJ2-7, so the J call may be wrong. CDR3 size: 15 residues. CDR1 and CDR2 from the germline V gene are SGHRS and YFSETQ. CDR3 bases: TGCGCCAGCAGCTTGGAGCCGGGACAGGGGGTCGAGCAGTACTTC. This encodes CASSLEPGQGVEQYF.

The V call is TRBV4-1, the J call TRBJ2-1; 8 nucleotides agree with TRBD1. Germline CDR1 and CDR2: MGHRA and YSYEKL. The length of the CDR3 is 12 residues. The ends lost 4 bases at V and 13 bases at J; junction bases unmatched: 6. The CDR3 coding sequence is TGCGCCAGCAGCCTCAGACAGGGGAATCAGTTCTTC. Its translation is CASSLRQGNQFF.

The chain recombines TRBV15 with TRBJ1-1; D gene ambiguous. Per germline, CDR1 LNHNV and CDR2 YYDKDF (reference sequence). The length of the CDR3 is 17 residues. The V and J ends lost 0 bases and 5 bases respectively, with 19 bases between them. The CDR3 protein is CATSRDLMAQSATEAFF. The CDR3 DNA is TGTGCCACCAGCAGAGATCTAATGGCCCAGTCGGCTACTGAAGCTTTCTTT.

This chain connects TRBV2 to TRBJ2-3; 12 bases align to TRBD2. The germline V gene has CDR1 SNHLY and CDR2 FYNNEI. CDR3 length: 16 amino acids. Trimming cost V 6 bases and J 4 bases; bases outside gene matches: 8. CDR3: CASRDWTSGNADTQYF. The DNA of the CDR3 is TGTGCCAGCAGAGACTGGACTAGCGGGAACGCAGATACGCAGTATTTT.

As DNA, the CDR3 is TGTGCCACCAGCAGAGTGGGAGTTTACAATGAGCAGTTCTTC. Protein sequence: CATSRVGVYNEQFF. The rearrangement uses TRBV15 and TRBJ2-1, with TRBD2 as a possible D gene (5 bases). Germline CDR1 is LNHNV and CDR2 is YYDKDF (reference sequence). The V and J ends lost 1 base and 4 bases respectively, with 8 bases between them. CDR3 length equals 14 residues.

Points on this clone: With a far larger clone one base away, a read error is the likely cause. The chain uses TRBV18 and TRBJ1-4, with D unresolved. Germline lookup yields CDR1 KGHSH and CDR2 LQKENI. CDR3 length: 14 amino acids. The DNA for the CDR3 is TGTGCCGGCTCAGACACGGCAACTAATGAAAAACTGTTTTTT. It encodes CAGSDTATNEKLFF. Full variable domain (outside the CDR3, taken from reference TRBV18 and TRBJ1-4): NAGVMQNPRHLVRRRGQEARLRCSPMKGHSHVYWYRQLPEEGLKFMVYLQKENIIDESGMPKERFSAEFPKEGPSILRIQQVVRGDSAAYFCAGSDTATNEKLFFGSGTQLSVL.

The rearrangement links TRBV4-1 to TRBJ2-3, with 8 bases matching TRBD2. The germline CDR1 and CDR2 sequences are MGHRA and YSYEKL. V trimming: 3 bases; J trimming: 4 bases; junction bases outside the gene matches: 3. The CDR3 loop spans 14 amino acids. The CDR3 sequence is CASSQGLEADTQYF. DNA for the CDR3: TGCGCCAGCAGCCAGGGACTAGAGGCAGATACGCAGTATTTT.

This clone was counted a single time. The chain carries TRBV5-5 and TRBJ2-7; D ambiguous. V gave up 0 bases and J gave up 1 base, with 11 bases separating them. Per the germline V gene, CDR1 is SGHKS and CDR2 is YYEKEE (reference sequence). This CDR3 is built from 15 residues. The CDR3 nucleotides are TGTGCCAGCAGCTTGGGGCTTCAATATTCCTACGAGCAGTACTTC. This encodes CASSLGLQYSYEQYF.

V usage is TRBV30 and J usage is TRBJ1-6, with D perhaps TRBD1 (5 bases). Germline V lookup: CDR1 GTSNPN, CDR2 SVGIG (reference sequence). This CDR3 is built from 13 residues. Trimming pared 1 base from V and 8 bases from J, leaving 9 bases between. CDR3 sequence (DNA): TGTGCCTGGAGTGGCCAGACAGATTCACCCCTCCACTTT. Encoded protein: CAWSGQTDSPLHF.

Regarding this clone: One base separates it from a far larger clone, so it is likely a read error. The chain recombines TRBV5-1 with TRBJ2-1; no definite D call. This CDR3 has 12 residues. Deletions cut 4 bases from V and 8 bases from J, with 10 bases between. Germline CDR1 reads SGHRS; CDR2 reads YFSETQ. CDR3 sequence: CASSPPVDEQFF. In DNA form, the CDR3 reads TGCGCCAGCAGCCCCCCTGTGGATGAGCAGTTCTTC.

V usage is TRBV6-5 and J usage is TRBJ1-1, with a tentative D call TRBD1 (5 bases). The ends were cut back, 2 bases at V and 5 bases at J, with 12 bases in the middle. Per the germline V gene, CDR1 is MNHEY and CDR2 is SVGAGI. This CDR3 is built from 14 residues. The CDR3 region is CASSYAGEKTEAFF. CDR3 sequence (DNA): TGTGCCAGCAGTTACGCGGGGGAGAAGACTGAAGCTTTCTTT.

This chain links TRBV7-9 with TRBJ1-1; TRBD1 agrees at 7 bases. Germline CDR1 is SEHNR and CDR2 is FQNEAQ (reference sequence). After removal of 5 bases from V and 2 bases from J, the junction contained 8 bases not matched to a gene. This CDR3 is 15 amino acids long. The DNA for the CDR3 is TGTGCCAGCAGCCCCCCAGCAGGGGGTAACACTGAAGCTTTCTTT. Translating it yields CASSPPAGGNTEAFF.

The chain carries TRBV6-5 and TRBJ2-1; possibly TRBD2 for D (7 bases). This CDR3 is built from 15 residues. CDR1 and CDR2 from the germline V gene are MNHEY and SVGAGI. The V gene lost 4 bases and the J gene lost 4 bases, with 14 bases spanning the gap. The DNA for the CDR3 is TGTGCCAGCAGTTCGGGGGGCCCGGGATACAATGAGCAGTTCTTC. As protein: CASSSGGPGYNEQFF.

This chain joins TRBV4-3 and TRBJ2-7, with 9 positions matching TRBD1. The ends lost 3 bases at V and 0 bases at J; junction bases unmatched: 9. This CDR3 is 17 amino acids long. The V gene's germline CDR1 is LGHNA and CDR2 YSLEER. The CDR3 loop reads CASSHVAGTGSSYEQYF. The CDR3 DNA is TGCGCCAGCAGCCACGTCGCCGGGACAGGGAGCTCCTACGAGCAGTACTTC.

The chain joins TRBV14 to TRBJ2-1, with 11 positions matching TRBD2. The CDR3 loop spans 18 amino acids. The V gene end was trimmed by 0 bases and the J gene end by 4 bases; junction bases not matched to a gene: 8. Germline CDR1 and CDR2: SGHDN and FVKESK. For the CDR3, the DNA is TGTGCCAGCAGCCAAGATCTCACTAGCGGGAGACGTTACAATGAGCAGTTCTTC. It specifies CASSQDLTSGRRYNEQFF.

V is TRBV29-1 and J is TRBJ2-7; maybe TRBD1 (6 bases). This CDR3 region has 13 residues. Trimming pared 5 bases from V and 2 bases from J, leaving 13 bases between. Germline V gene data show CDR1 as SQVTM and CDR2 as ANQGSEA. The CDR3 here is CSVRDRTPYEQYF. For the CDR3, the DNA is TGCAGCGTTAGAGACAGGACCCCCTACGAGCAGTACTTC.

As for this clone: With a far larger clone one base away, a read error is the likely cause. This specimen includes other DNA sequences encoding the same CDR3. V and J are TRBV9 and TRBJ2-2, with TRBD2 matching over 7 bases. The germline CDR1 and CDR2 sequences are SGDLS and YYNGEE. With 0 bases clipped from V and 0 bases from J, the junction kept 2 bases outside the gene matches. The CDR3 is made up of 16 amino acids. CDR3 DNA sequence: TGTGCCAGCAGCGTAGGGGCGGGAGCGAACACCGGGGAGCTGTTTTTT. Protein sequence: CASSVGAGANTGELFF. Full variable domain (remainder filled in from reference TRBV9 and TRBJ2-2): DSGVTQTPKHLITATGQRVTLRCSPRSGDLSVYWYQQSLDQGLQFLIQYYNGEERAKGNILERFSAQQFPDLHSELNLSSLELGDSALYFCASSVGAGANTGELFFGEGSRLTVL.

This rearrangement joins TRBV28 to TRBJ2-7, with 8 bases lining up with TRBD2. This CDR3 has 12 amino acids. The germline V gene has CDR1 MDHEN and CDR2 SYDVKM. Trimming cost V 7 bases and J 5 bases; bases outside gene matches: 4. Written as DNA, the CDR3 is TGTGCCAGCATAGGTAGCGGGAACGAGCAGTACTTC. The encoded protein is CASIGSGNEQYF.

The chain has TRBV28 and TRBJ1-5; D ambiguous. Deletions cut 3 bases from V and 0 bases from J, with 9 bases between. CDR1 and CDR2 (germline): MDHEN, SYDVKM. This CDR3 is built from 15 residues. CDR3 in amino acids: CASSFPGSSNQPQHF. CDR3 nucleotide sequence: TGTGCCAGCAGTTTTCCAGGAAGTAGCAATCAGCCCCAGCATTTT. Full variable domain (remainder filled in from reference TRBV28 and TRBJ1-5): DVKVTQSSRYLVKRTGEKVFLECVQDMDHENMFWYRQDPGLGLRLIYFSYDVKMKEKGDIPEGYSVSREKKERFSLILESASTNQTSMYLCASSFPGSSNQPQHFGDGTRLSIL.

The chain links TRBV28 to TRBJ1-2, with a possible D match to TRBD1 (5 bases). CDR1 is MDHEN and CDR2 is SYDVKM in the germline V gene. Trimming left V 5 bases short and J 1 base short, with 11 bases between. The CDR3 loop spans 14 amino acids. The CDR3 sequence is CASSGRGYNYGYTF. The DNA of the CDR3 is TGTGCCAGCAGTGGGAGGGGTTATAACTATGGCTACACCTTC.

The chain joins TRBV28 to TRBJ2-7, with D maybe TRBD1 (6 bases). There are 13 residues in the CDR3. Per germline, CDR1 MDHEN and CDR2 SYDVKM. The V end was cut by 5 bases, the J end by 5 bases, with 13 bases between. The CDR3 nucleotides are TGTGCCAGCAGTCCCCCCAACAGGGACGAGCAGTACTTC. It specifies CASSPPNRDEQYF.

This rearrangement joins TRBV20-1 to TRBJ1-3; no clear D. The CDR3 length is 11 residues. V was clipped by 4 bases and J by 4 bases, with 5 bases between them. Germline assignment: CDR1 DFQATT and CDR2 SNEGSKA (reference sequence). Here the CDR3 DNA reads TGCAGTGCTATGGGGGGAAACACCATATATTTT. This codes for CSAMGGNTIYF.